Following are 6 T cell receptor beta chains from one sample sequenced in a study of siplizumab effects on memory and regulatory T cells. Measured with immunoSEQ multiplex PCR; TCRdb has only the in-frame clones, and not every one. The data contain some 80,000 clones, about 95% of them singletons. Sequenced sample: CD8+ T cells sorted from blood. Every receptor here comes from a human donor in good health.

The chain joins TRBV7-6 to TRBJ2-5; D call uncertain. This CDR3 has 18 residues. The V end was cut by 2 bases, the J end by 5 bases, with 24 bases between. CDR1 and CDR2 (germline): SGHVS, FNYEAQ. The CDR3 spells CASSLFSPRDRFGETQYF. For the CDR3, the DNA is TGTGCCAGCAGCTTATTCTCACCGCGAGATAGGTTCGGGGAGACCCAGTACTTC.

This chain connects TRBV6-4 to TRBJ1-2, with D unclear. Germline CDR1 MRHNA, CDR2 SNTAGT. V shed 2 bases and J shed 14 bases, with 9 bases lying between them. The CDR3 spans 10 residues. The CDR3 region is CASSDRAYTF. CDR3 coding DNA: TGTGCCAGCAGTGACAGGGCTTATACCTTC.

The sample holds one count of this clone. The CDR3 reads CASSHVQLFQETQYF. The CDR3 coding sequence is TGTGCCAGCAGTCACGTTCAGCTATTCCAAGAGACCCAGTACTTC. The J gene is TRBJ2-5, the V gene TRBV6-5; D is unclear. This CDR3 contains 15 residues. Germline V gene lookup returns CDR1 MNHEY and CDR2 SVGAGI. With 5 bases removed from V and 1 base from J, the gap between germline ends came to 14 bases.

This clone was counted between two and nine times. CDR3 DNA: TGTGCCAGCGGGTGGGAAGCTTTCTTT. This translates into CASGWEAFF. The chain is built from TRBV28 and TRBJ1-1, with D uncertain. Trimming took 8 bases from V and 8 from J, leaving 6 bases between them. CDR1 is MDHEN and CDR2 is SYDVKM in the germline V gene. CDR3 length: 9 amino acids.

This sequence joins TRBV6-5 and TRBJ2-7; D is ambiguous. The V and J ends lost 0 bases and 1 base respectively, with 7 bases between them. The germline V gene encodes CDR1 MNHEY and CDR2 SVGAGI. This CDR3 has 14 residues. The CDR3, as DNA: TGTGCCAGCAGTTACTCGGCGGAGTCCTACGAGCAGTACTTC. Its translation: CASSYSAESYEQYF.

The V and J genes are TRBV10-2 and TRBJ2-7, with 13 bases that match TRBD2. CDR3 length: 14 residues. CDR1 and CDR2 (germline): WSHSY, SAAADI. The ends lost 9 bases at V and 0 bases at J; junction bases unmatched: 2. In nucleotides, the CDR3 is TGCGCCAGTGGGACTAGCGGGGTCTCCTACGAGCAGTACTTC. Amino acid sequence: CASGTSGVSYEQYF.